This T cell receptor beta chain was recorded in a study of blood T cell repertoires in COVID-19 (dated by TCRdb to the early 2020s). Looking at the study overall: Collaborator samples came from the United States, Italy and Spain and covered acute and convalescent phases of COVID-19. The prospective study material was composed of cDNA or gDNA derived from T cells, B-cell-depleted T cells, or PBMCs. The dataset comprised deeply sampled blood TCRbeta repertoires from subjects exposed to, actively infected with, or recovered from COVID-19. The repertoires were released in a freely available public database meant as a resource for research on the immune response to SARS-CoV-2. Samples were obtained from the ongoing ImmuneRACE study (first 160 participants) and from 1,254 subjects provided by 6 global collaborators. Sample metadata almost always included a de-identified subject ID, COVID-19 status, age in years and sex. Where available, HLA class I and class II types were taken from metadata supplied by the sample provider and were not determined by assay-based typing.

Whole blood was collected in K2EDTA tubes by collaborating institutions according to the institutions' own protocols. For TCRbeta analysis, collaborator samples were shipped as frozen whole blood, as isolated PBMCs, or as DNA extracted from either sample type. The CDR3 covers 22 residues, taking in both the cysteine and the phenylalanine. Here the CDR3 DNA is all that survives: 66 bases in frame from base 1. This clone has a single count. No antigen is known for it. No base-level quality is on record; no much larger clone is a single base apart. Summary of the overall study and its limitations: How much clinical and demographic metadata was included differed by source and by participant, and the metadata was provided uncurated.

TCRbeta CDR3 regions were amplified from genomic DNA using the immunoSEQ Assay, a bias-controlled multiplex PCR. Concerning the study's data processing: The number of nucleated cells in each sample was estimated from the amplification of reference gene primers within the assay. To quantify the absolute abundance of each unique TCRbeta CDR3 rearrangement, sequence reads were collapsed and filtered. For each sample, productive Simpson clonality was calculated as the square root of Simpson's diversity index across productive rearrangements. In its TCRdb copy, this immuneACCESS table keeps in-frame sequences only and misses some clones. Where compared with another copy, unresolved V genes explain less than half of these, and the others have no known cause. V and J calls and clone size come straight from that table; D and trimming were deduced from the DNA. This sample comprises around 170,000 clones, around four fifths of them detected only once. About 6.5% of the sample rests with the top ten.

The sequencing input was peripheral blood. Recombination linked TRBV21-1 to TRBJ2-2; the table names TRBD2, a call not compared with the DNA. TRBV21-1 is shown as a pseudogene. This sequence originates from a woman aged 40 to 50 with acute or convalescent COVID-19. The CDR3 sequence is CAVEKTRLGGSEKGANTGELFF. The nucleotide sequence reads as follows: TGTGCTGTTGAAAAAACCCGGCTAGGTGGGTCGGAAAAAGGAGCGAACACCGGGGAGCTGTTTTTT.